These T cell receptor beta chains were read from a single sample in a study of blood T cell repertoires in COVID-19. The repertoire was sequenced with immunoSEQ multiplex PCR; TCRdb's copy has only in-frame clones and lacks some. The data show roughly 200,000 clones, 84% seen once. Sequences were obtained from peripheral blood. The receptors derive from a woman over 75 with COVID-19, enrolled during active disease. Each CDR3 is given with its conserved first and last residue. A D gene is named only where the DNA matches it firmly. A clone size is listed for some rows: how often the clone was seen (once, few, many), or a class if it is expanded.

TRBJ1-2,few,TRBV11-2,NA,CASSPGDYYGYTF,TGTGCCAGCAGCCCCGGGGACTACTATGGCTACACCTTC
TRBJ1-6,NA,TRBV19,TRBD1,CASSLSSGTAPPLHF,TGTGCCAGTAGTCTTTCCTCCGGGACAGCCCCACCCCTCCACTTT
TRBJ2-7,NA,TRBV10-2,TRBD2,CATLSLTSGGTYEQYF,TGCGCCACCCTTTCCTTAACTAGCGGGGGTACCTACGAGCAGTACTTC
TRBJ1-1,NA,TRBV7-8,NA,CASSLEGAVLRTEAFF,TGTGCCAGCAGCCTAGAAGGCGCAGTCCTGAGGACTGAAGCTTTCTTT
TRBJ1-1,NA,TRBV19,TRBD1,CASSMAGQLNTEAFF,TGTGCCAGTAGTATGGCGGGACAGCTGAACACTGAAGCTTTCTTT
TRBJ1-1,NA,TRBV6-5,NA,CASSIIGGLAFF,TGTGCCAGCAGTATTATCGGGGGTTTGGCTTTCTTT
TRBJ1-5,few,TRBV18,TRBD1,CASSDGTGGQPQHF,TGTGCCAGCTCCGACGGGACAGGGGGTCAGCCCCAGCATTTT
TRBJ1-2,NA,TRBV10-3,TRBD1,CAISDSGTGANYGYTF,TGTGCCATCAGTGACTCCGGGACAGGGGCTAACTATGGCTACACCTTC
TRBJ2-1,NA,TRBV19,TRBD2,CASSIGSGGVTDEQFF,TGTGCCAGTAGTATTGGTAGCGGGGGGGTCACCGATGAGCAGTTCTTC
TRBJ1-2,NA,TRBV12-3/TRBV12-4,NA,CASSLGLDYGYTF,TGTGCCAGCAGTTTAGGACTCGACTATGGCTACACCTTC
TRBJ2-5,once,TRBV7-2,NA,CASSLGGGARETQYF,TGTGCCAGCAGCTTAGGAGGGGGGGCCCGGGAGACCCAGTACTTC
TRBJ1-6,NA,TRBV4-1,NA,CASKEWGDFYNSPLHF,TGCGCCAGCAAGGAGTGGGGAGATTTTTATAATTCACCCCTCCACTTT
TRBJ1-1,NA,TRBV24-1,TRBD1,CATSDSAGGSEAFF,TGTGCCACCAGTGATTCCGCAGGGGGCTCTGAAGCTTTCTTT
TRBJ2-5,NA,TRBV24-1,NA,CATSDLGGGGETQYF,TGTGCCACCAGTGATTTAGGGGGGGGAGGGGAGACCCAGTACTTC
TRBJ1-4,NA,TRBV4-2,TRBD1,CASSNRGSSTNEKLFF,TGTGCCAGCAGTAACAGGGGGAGTAGCACTAATGAAAAACTGTTTTTT
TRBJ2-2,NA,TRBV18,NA,CASSLLVQGTGELFF,TGTGCCAGCTCACTACTCGTTCAGGGGACCGGGGAGCTGTTTTTT
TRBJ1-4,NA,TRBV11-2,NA,CASSRQDSNNEKLFF,TGTGCCAGCAGCCGTCAGGACAGTAATAATGAAAAACTGTTTTTT
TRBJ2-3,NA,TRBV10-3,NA,CAISDFMTGDERDTQYF,TGTGCCATCAGTGATTTTATGACGGGGGATGAAAGGGATACGCAGTATTTT
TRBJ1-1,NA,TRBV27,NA,CASSLSGAPGAFF,TGTGCCAGCAGTTTATCGGGAGCCCCGGGAGCTTTCTTT
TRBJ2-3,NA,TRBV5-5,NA,CASSWRDGSTDTQYF,TGTGCCAGCAGCTGGCGGGACGGTAGCACAGATACGCAGTATTTT
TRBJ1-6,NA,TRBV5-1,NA,CASSLELGGYNSPLHF,TGCGCCAGCAGCTTGGAGCTCGGGGGCTATAATTCACCCCTCCACTTT
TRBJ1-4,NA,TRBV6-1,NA,CASRPDRTTNEKLFF,TGTGCCAGCAGGCCCGACAGAACAACTAATGAAAAACTGTTTTTT
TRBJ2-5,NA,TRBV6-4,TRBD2,CASSASGTSGHLGVEETQYF,TGTGCCAGCAGTGCCTCCGGGACTAGCGGCCACTTGGGGGTGGAAGAGACCCAGTACTTC
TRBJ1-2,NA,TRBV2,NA,CASRREDRGYTF,TGTGCCAGCAGGAGGGAGGACCGGGGCTACACCTTC
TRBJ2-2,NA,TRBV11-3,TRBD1,CASSLGDSTGELFF,TGTGCCAGCAGCTTAGGGGACAGCACCGGGGAGCTGTTTTTT
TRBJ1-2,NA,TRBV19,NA,CASLGGANYGYTF,TGTGCCAGTTTAGGGGGAGCGAACTATGGCTACACCTTC
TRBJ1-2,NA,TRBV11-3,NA,CASSLIFWGVWRSGYTF,TGTGCCAGCAGCTTAATCTTTTGGGGAGTTTGGAGGAGTGGCTACACCTTC
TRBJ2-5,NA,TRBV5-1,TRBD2,CASSLGRTSGEVLETQYF,TGCGCCAGCAGCTTGGGACGGACTAGCGGGGAGGTCTTAGAGACCCAGTACTTC
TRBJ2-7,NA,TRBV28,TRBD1,CASSKIPGQIYEQYF,TGTGCCAGCAGTAAAATTCCGGGACAGATCTACGAGCAGTACTTC
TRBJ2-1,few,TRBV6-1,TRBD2,CASSESAGGRNEQFF,TGTGCCAGCAGTGAATCAGCGGGGGGGCGGAATGAGCAGTTCTTC
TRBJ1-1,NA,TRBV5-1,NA,CASSFYRQEHEAFF,TGCGCCAGCAGTTTTTATCGACAGGAACATGAAGCTTTCTTT
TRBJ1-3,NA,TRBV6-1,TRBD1,CASSDQTGAGNTIYF,TGTGCCAGCAGTGACCAGACAGGGGCTGGAAACACCATATATTTT
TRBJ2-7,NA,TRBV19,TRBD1,CASSIGGTGPYEQYF,TGTGCCAGTAGTATAGGTGGGACAGGACCCTACGAGCAGTACTTC
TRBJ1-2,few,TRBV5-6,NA,CASSLTGSNYGYTF,TGTGCCAGCAGCTTGACAGGGTCTAACTATGGCTACACCTTC
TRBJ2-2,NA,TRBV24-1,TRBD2,CATSDPGLAGYTGELFF,TGTGCCACCAGTGATCCCGGACTAGCGGGATACACCGGGGAGCTGTTTTTT
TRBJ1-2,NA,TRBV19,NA,CASSIMVPRPNYGYTF,TGTGCCAGTAGTATTATGGTACCGCGCCCTAACTATGGCTACACCTTC